The next 30 T cell receptor beta chains were all read from a single sample in a study of blood T cells in healthy people across ages. Primed by a sample-barcoded 5' primer and a J-beta primer mix, a second PCR proceeded for about 6 to 12 cycles. TCRdb re-analysed the 5' RACE reads in MiXCR, keeping a single row per CDR3 protein. The sample consists of under 800,000 distinct CDR3 sequences, more than 40% of them appearing once. Sequenced: blood. The origin of the receptors is a woman aged 55 to 70 in good health.

This clonotype has a handful of counts. The V gene is TRBV5-6, the J gene TRBJ2-1, with D perhaps being TRBD1 or TRBD2 (7 bases each). The CDR3 has 13 amino acids. Germline-derived CDR1 and CDR2 are SGHDT and YYEEEE. The ends were cut back, 3 bases at V and 9 bases at J, with 13 bases in the middle. CDR3 region: CASSSQGGSEQFF. The CDR3 nucleotides read TGTGCCAGCAGCTCCCAGGGGGGGAGTGAGCAGTTCTTC.

The J gene is TRBJ2-5, the V gene TRBV20-1, with D maybe TRBD2 (6 bases). V was pared by 5 bases and J by 4 bases, with 8 bases between. CDR3 size: 11 residues. Germline-derived CDR1 and CDR2 are DFQATT and SNEGSKA (reference sequence). The CDR3 loop is CSAPSAETQYF. CDR3 coding DNA: TGCAGTGCTCCTAGCGCAGAGACCCAGTACTTC.

About this clonotype itself: A single base separates this from a much larger clone, so it may be a read error. The chain couples TRBV29-1 to TRBJ2-5; TRBD2 is a possible D gene (6 bases). The germline V gene encodes CDR1 SQVTM and CDR2 ANQGSEA. The V end was cut by 3 bases, the J end by 11 bases, with 19 bases between. This CDR3 spans 13 amino acids. The CDR3 nucleotides are TGCAGCGTTGATCGGGGGAGCGCGGATGAGCAGTACTTC. This sequence encodes CSVDRGSADEQYF.

The chain uses TRBV6-5 and TRBJ2-7, with 9 bases aligning to TRBD1. Germline V gene lookup returns CDR1 MNHEY and CDR2 SVGAGI. CDR3 length: 14 amino acids. The V and J ends lost 4 bases and 2 bases, in that order; junction bases with no gene match: 3. The CDR3 DNA reads as TGTGCCAGCAGTTGGACAGGGGAGACCTACGAGCAGTACTTC. It codes for CASSWTGETYEQYF.

The V and J genes are TRBV6-1 and TRBJ2-7, with a weak D call TRBD2 (5 bases). CDR3 size: 12 residues. V lost 7 bases and J lost 6, with 13 bases in between. Germline lookup yields CDR1 MNHNS and CDR2 SASEGT. The CDR3 spells CASTPSGSEQYF. CDR3 nucleotides: TGTGCCAGCACCCCCTCGGGATCCGAGCAGTACTTC.

This clonotype has only a few counts. This chain links TRBV28 with TRBJ2-1; 14 bases agree with TRBD2. This CDR3 contains 14 residues. V gave up 6 bases and J gave up 10 bases; unmatched junction bases: 5. Germline V gene sequence: CDR1 MDHEN, CDR2 SYDVKM. CDR3 in amino acids: CASRPGLAGVEQFF. For the CDR3, the DNA is TGTGCCAGCAGACCGGGACTAGCGGGAGTGGAGCAGTTCTTC. Filled out from reference TRBV28 and TRBJ2-1, the complete variable domain reads DVKVTQSSRYLVKRTGEKVFLECVQDMDHENMFWYRQDPGLGLRLIYFSYDVKMKEKGDIPEGYSVSREKKERFSLILESASTNQTSMYLCASRPGLAGVEQFFGPGTRLTVL.

For this clonotype: A much larger clone lies a single base off, so this may be a read error. J is TRBJ2-3 and V is TRBV29-1; D might be TRBD1 (6 bases). The CDR3 spans 14 residues. V lost 3 bases to trimming and J lost 0 bases, with 10 bases between them. Germline CDR1 SQVTM, CDR2 ANQGSEA. CDR3: CSVEGAESTDTQYF. The CDR3 DNA reads as TGCAGCGTTGAGGGGGCGGAAAGCACAGATACGCAGTATTTT.

In this sample, this clonotype turned up a few times. The J gene is TRBJ2-5, the V gene TRBV5-1; 8 bases fit TRBD2. The CDR3 length is 14 residues. V was clipped by 4 bases and J by 0 bases; unmatched bases: 2. CDR1 SGHRS and CDR2 YFSETQ come from the germline V gene. The CDR3 coding sequence is TGCGCCAGCAGCGCGGGGGGCGACCAAGAGACCCAGTACTTC. It yields the protein CASSAGGDQETQYF.

The V gene is TRBV12-3 or TRBV12-4, the J gene TRBJ2-1; a weak D match, TRBD1 (6 bases). Trimming took 3 bases from V and 4 from J, leaving 13 bases between them. This CDR3 is 15 amino acids long. CDR3 sequence reads: CASSFLQGPYNEQFF. The CDR3 DNA follows: TGTGCCAGCAGTTTTCTACAGGGACCATACAATGAGCAGTTCTTC.

The J gene is TRBJ2-1, the V gene TRBV20-1; the match to TRBD2 covers 12 bases. V lost 1 base and J lost 11; bases outside the gene matches: 6. CDR1 and CDR2 from the germline V gene are DFQATT and SNEGSKA (reference sequence). This CDR3 has 14 amino acids. CDR3 sequence: CSARGLAGESKQFF. The CDR3 coding sequence is TGCAGTGCTAGAGGACTAGCGGGAGAATCTAAGCAGTTCTTC.

The chain couples TRBV20-1 to TRBJ2-1; 10 bases fit TRBD2. The CDR3 covers 18 residues. CDR1 is DFQATT, CDR2 SNEGSKA, per germline (reference sequence). Germline trimming cut 0 bases from V and 2 bases from J; bases unmatched to any gene: 10. The CDR3, as DNA: TGCAGTGCTAGAGATCTACGGCTAGCGGGGGTGCCCTACAATGAGCAGTTCTTC. This encodes CSARDLRLAGVPYNEQFF.

This clonotype occurred a few times. The CDR3 loop reads CSAGQGANYGYTF. CDR3 DNA sequence: TGCAGTGCCGGACAGGGGGCCAACTATGGCTACACCTTC. J is TRBJ1-2 and V is TRBV20-1; 11 nucleotides agree with TRBD1. The CDR3 totals 13 residues. With 6 bases clipped from V and 2 bases from J, the junction kept 2 bases outside the gene matches. Germline CDR1 reads DFQATT; CDR2 reads SNEGSKA (reference sequence).

V is TRBV20-1 and J is TRBJ2-7; possibly TRBD2 for D (6 bases). Germline V gives CDR1 DFQATT, CDR2 SNEGSKA (reference sequence). The CDR3 contains 14 residues. Trimming took 3 bases from V and 0 from J, leaving 12 bases between them. CDR3 DNA sequence: TGCAGTGCTAGGACTAGGGACGGCTCCTACGAGCAGTACTTC. It specifies CSARTRDGSYEQYF.

The chain couples TRBV5-1 to TRBJ2-2; D remains ambiguous. Germline V CDR1 and CDR2: SGHRS, YFSETQ. The length of the CDR3 is 14 residues. The V and J ends lost 4 bases and 3 bases respectively, with 10 bases between them. CDR3 sequence (DNA): TGCGCCAGCAGCATACTCCTTGACACCGGGGAGCTGTTTTTT. Protein: CASSILLDTGELFF.

The chain uses TRBV20-1 and TRBJ2-4; the D is unclear. The V gene's germline CDR1 is DFQATT and CDR2 SNEGSKA (reference sequence). V was clipped by 3 bases and J by 0 bases, with 9 bases between them. The CDR3 is 14 amino acids. Here the CDR3 DNA reads TGCAGTGCTAGGCAGAGCTTAGCCAAAAACATTCAGTACTTC. It codes for CSARQSLAKNIQYF.

Many counts were recorded for this clonotype. This chain uses TRBV27 with TRBJ2-7; no clear D gene. V shed 3 bases and J shed 3 bases, with 9 bases lying between them. The CDR3 totals 13 residues. Germline CDR1 and CDR2: MNHEY and SMNVEV (reference sequence). CDR3 in DNA: TGTGCCAGCAGTTTGTCGACACACTACGAGCAGTACTTC. Protein sequence: CASSLSTHYEQYF.

The CDR3 nucleotides read TGTGCCATCAGTGAGAAAGGGGCAGACAACGCCTACGAGCAGTACTTC. As protein: CAISEKGADNAYEQYF. The chain links TRBV10-3 to TRBJ2-7; D is possibly TRBD1 (5 bases). Germline CDR1 ENHRY, CDR2 SYGVKD. The V end was cut by 2 bases, the J end by 2 bases, with 16 bases between. The CDR3 consists of 16 residues.

This chain joins TRBV12-3 or TRBV12-4 and TRBJ1-5; D possibly corresponds to TRBD1 (5 bases). This CDR3 region has 16 residues. V lost 3 bases to trimming and J lost 0 bases, with 12 bases between them. The CDR3 sequence is CASSLGQGNSNQPQHF. In DNA form, the CDR3 reads TGTGCCAGCAGTTTGGGGCAGGGAAATAGCAATCAGCCCCAGCATTTT.

This clonotype was seen only a few times. The V call is TRBV5-1, the J call TRBJ2-1; no reliable D call. V lost 4 bases and J lost 1, with 12 bases in between. The CDR3 covers 15 residues. Germline V gene data show CDR1 as SGHRS and CDR2 as YFSETQ. CDR3 nucleotides: TGCGCCAGCAGCCTCGCTCCCGGGTCCTACAATGAGCAGTTCTTC. Translated: CASSLAPGSYNEQFF. Using reference TRBV5-1 and TRBJ2-1 for the parts outside the CDR3, the full variable domain is KAGVTQTPRYLIKTRGQQVTLSCSPISGHRSVSWYQQTPGQGLQFLFEYFSETQRNKGNFPGRFSGRQFSNSRSEMNVSTLELGDSALYLCASSLAPGSYNEQFFGPGTRLTVL.

This clonotype was detected only a few times. J is TRBJ2-5 and V is TRBV20-1; no clear D gene. The CDR3 has 12 residues. Germline assignment: CDR1 DFQATT and CDR2 SNEGSKA (reference sequence). V lost 2 bases to trimming and J lost 5 bases, with 9 bases between them. In nucleotides, the CDR3 is TGCAGTGCTAGACGAGGTCTGGAGACCCAGTACTTC. As protein: CSARRGLETQYF.

The rearrangement links TRBV4-2 to TRBJ2-7, with 7 bases aligning to TRBD1. Germline V gene sequence: CDR1 LGHNA, CDR2 YNFKEQ. Losses at the gene ends were 4 bases for V and 0 bases for J; bases not matched to a gene: 6. CDR3 size: 15 residues. CDR3 residues: CASSPGQWASYEQYF. As DNA, the CDR3 is TGTGCCAGCAGCCCGGGACAGTGGGCCTCCTACGAGCAGTACTTC.

This clonotype came up many times. V gene TRBV6-5 combines with J gene TRBJ2-2, with D tentatively TRBD2 (5 bases). Germline CDR1 and CDR2: MNHEY and SVGAGI. V lost 5 bases to trimming and J lost 4 bases, with 11 bases between them. There are 14 residues in the CDR3. The CDR3: CASSRSSLTGELFF. CDR3 DNA: TGTGCCAGCAGTCGGTCTAGCCTCACCGGGGAGCTGTTTTTT.

The CDR3, as DNA: TGTGCCAGCAGCTTAGGGGGGGCGGGACAGGCCTCCTACAATGAGCAGTTCTTC. It specifies CASSLGGAGQASYNEQFF. The chain has TRBV7-6 and TRBJ2-1; 8 bases are a match to TRBD1. The V gene end was trimmed by 1 base and the J gene end by 0 bases; junction bases not matched to a gene: 8. Germline V CDR1 and CDR2: SGHVS, FNYEAQ. There are 18 residues in the CDR3.

This clonotype was recorded only once. The chain couples TRBV10-3 to TRBJ1-2; tentative D call: TRBD1 (6 bases). Trimming shortened V by 4 bases and J by 1 base, and 13 bases separated the two germline ends. Per the germline V gene, CDR1 is ENHRY and CDR2 is SYGVKD. The CDR3 consists of 15 residues. CDR3 protein: CAISGSGQLNYGYTF. The CDR3 region has the DNA TGTGCCATCAGTGGGTCCGGACAGCTTAACTATGGCTACACCTTC.

This clonotype was detected only a few times. The chain employs TRBV9 and TRBJ2-1, with D possibly TRBD2 on 6 matching bases. The CDR3 sequence is 15 residues long. Trimming took off 6 bases at V and 0 bases at J, with 13 bases between the two ends. Germline CDR1 is SGDLS and CDR2 is YYNGEE. CDR3 protein: CASTIAGSSYNEQFF. CDR3 coding DNA: TGTGCCAGCACTATCGCGGGGAGCTCCTACAATGAGCAGTTCTTC.

About this clonotype itself: This sequence may be a read error, since a much larger clone differs from it by one base. This chain connects TRBV13 to TRBJ2-1; no clear D gene. This CDR3 comprises 14 residues. Germline V gives CDR1 PRHDT, CDR2 FYEKMQ (reference sequence). V lost 5 bases, J lost 10 bases, and 18 bases lay in between. The CDR3 region has the DNA TGTGCCAGCAGCCTTCCTAGTCCCCCCAACGAGCAGTTCTTC. Its translation is CASSLPSPPNEQFF. Filled out from reference TRBV13 and TRBJ2-1, the complete variable domain reads AAGVIQSPRHLIKEKRETATLKCYPIPRHDTVYWYQQGPGQDPQFLISFYEKMQSDKGSIPDRFSAQQFSDYHSELNMSSLELGDSALYFCASSLPSPPNEQFFGPGTRLTVL.

The genes are TRBV27 and TRBJ2-7; a weak D match, TRBD2 (5 bases). Trimming shortened V by 3 bases and J by 3 bases, and 12 bases separated the two germline ends. CDR1 is MNHEY and CDR2 is SMNVEV in the germline V gene (reference sequence). CDR3 length: 14 amino acids. The DNA for the CDR3 is TGTGCCAGCAGTTTTGGGTCTAGCCGCTACGAGCAGTACTTC. As protein: CASSFGSSRYEQYF.

This clonotype has only a few counts. CDR3 sequence reads: CASSVRGRGTDTQYF. The CDR3 nucleotides read TGTGCCAGCAGCGTGCGTGGCAGGGGGACAGATACGCAGTATTTT. This sequence joins TRBV9 and TRBJ2-3; TRBD1 matches at 7 bases. The V segment lost 2 bases and the J segment 3 bases; nucleotides outside the gene matches: 6. The CDR3 runs to 15 residues. In germline, CDR1 is SGDLS, CDR2 YYNGEE. Full variable domain (remainder filled in from reference TRBV9 and TRBJ2-3): DSGVTQTPKHLITATGQRVTLRCSPRSGDLSVYWYQQSLDQGLQFLIQYYNGEERAKGNILERFSAQQFPDLHSELNLSSLELGDSALYFCASSVRGRGTDTQYFGPGTRLTVL.

This chain joins TRBV20-1 and TRBJ2-4; possibly TRBD2 for D (5 bases). The J call may not be correct, given that the DNA end is closer to TRBJ2-7. From germline, CDR1 is DFQATT and CDR2 SNEGSKA (reference sequence). CDR3 length: 13 residues. The DNA for the CDR3 is TGCAGTGCTAGTTCCGGGGATACGTACGAGCAGTACTTC. Amino acid sequence: CSASSGDTYEQYF.

This clonotype showed up just once. The gene calls are TRBV29-1 and TRBJ2-5, with 9 bases lining up with TRBD2. V was pared by 3 bases and J by 2 bases, with 10 bases of the junction left unmatched. The CDR3 has 16 amino acids. Germline CDR1 and CDR2: SQVTM and ANQGSEA. The DNA for the CDR3 is TGCAGCGTTGACCCCTTAGCGGGAGAAGGACAAGAGACCCAGTACTTC. As protein: CSVDPLAGEGQETQYF.